This T cell receptor (beta chain) stems from a study of metastatic and nonmetastatic thyroid tumors. Prior to thyroid surgery, none of the patients had received any treatment. From the PCR reads, TCRdb re-called clones with MiXCR. The top ten clones hold roughly 13% of a sample with some 15,000 clones, 30% to 40% of them seen once. This clone ranks as medium-sized. The source material was tumor tissue. The sequence was obtained from a male donor with papillary thyroid cancer or a benign thyroid nodule (not recorded which). Some clones in this sample may be carry-over from other donors' samples.

CDR3 loop: CASSLPGDRNTEAFF. CDR3 coding DNA: TGTGCCAGCTCCTTACCAGGGGATCGAAACACTGAAGCTTTCTTT. The chain joins TRBV19 to TRBJ1-1; D is possibly TRBD1 (6 bases). The length of the CDR3 is 15 residues. Trimming took 9 bases from V and 2 from J, leaving 19 bases between them. CDR1 LNHDA and CDR2 SQIVND come from the germline V gene (reference sequence). Variable domain in full (rest from reference TRBV19 and TRBJ1-1): DGGITQSPKYLFRKEGQNVTLSCEQNLNHDAMYWYRQDPGQGLRLIYYSQIVNDFQKGDIAEGYSVSREKKESFPLTVTSAQKNPTAFYLCASSLPGDRNTEAFFGQGTRLTVV.